The 11 T cell receptor beta chains listed next were all sequenced from one sample in a study of blood T cell repertoires in COVID-19. Profiling relied on immunoSEQ multiplex PCR, and the TCRdb table lists in-frame clones only, not all of them. The sample has some 130,000 clones; about 90% are singletons. Sequenced: peripheral blood. The origin of the receptors is a woman between 55 and 75 years old with acute or convalescent COVID-19.

The V call is TRBV19, the J call TRBJ1-6, with 7 bases that match TRBD1. CDR1 is LNHDA, CDR2 SQIVND, per germline (reference sequence). This CDR3 comprises 14 residues. CDR3 region: CTGALRNNNSPLHF. As DNA, the CDR3 is TGTACAGGGGCCCTCCGGAATAATAATTCACCCCTCCACTTT.

This rearrangement joins TRBV3-1 (or the pseudogene TRBV3-2) to TRBJ2-3, with 9 nucleotides matching TRBD2. The V gene end was trimmed by 2 bases and the J gene end by 8 bases; junction bases not matched to a gene: 5. CDR1 is LGHDT, CDR2 YNNKEL, per germline (reference sequence). The CDR3 has 14 residues. The CDR3 reads CASSQRTSAPTQYF. The CDR3 DNA sequence: TGTGCCAGCAGCCAAAGGACTAGCGCCCCTACGCAGTATTTT.

This chain connects TRBV19 to TRBJ2-2; D is perhaps TRBD2 (5 bases). Germline V gene sequence: CDR1 LNHDA, CDR2 SQIVND (reference sequence). The CDR3 sequence is 18 residues long. Trimming pared 5 bases from V and 0 bases from J, leaving 19 bases between. For the CDR3, the DNA is TGTGCCAGTAGTGTCTCTGGTGGGGAGTACGCGAACACCGGGGAGCTGTTTTTT. Amino acid sequence: CASSVSGGEYANTGELFF.

This clone was observed a handful of times. The chain couples TRBV24-1 to TRBJ1-1; TRBD1 matches at 7 bases. CDR3 length: 13 residues. CDR1 is KGHDR, CDR2 SFDVKD, per germline. The V segment lost 9 bases and the J segment 5 bases; nucleotides outside the gene matches: 8. Here the CDR3 reads CATQGGLETEAFF. CDR3 nucleotide sequence: TGTGCCACCCAGGGGGGACTGGAGACTGAAGCTTTCTTT.

The chain couples TRBV2 to TRBJ1-1; possible D gene TRBD1, 5 bases. The CDR3 sequence is 14 residues long. CDR1 and CDR2 from the germline V gene are SNHLY and FYNNEI. Trimming stripped 4 bases from V and 1 base from J, with 10 bases between. The CDR3 region has the DNA TGTGCCAGCAGTGTTGACACAGGGAACACTGAAGCTTTCTTT. Translated: CASSVDTGNTEAFF.

This clone was seen only a few times. The rearrangement uses TRBV2 and TRBJ2-2; 11 nucleotides match TRBD1. This CDR3 is built from 15 residues. Germline CDR1 SNHLY, CDR2 FYNNEI. With V trimmed by 7 bases and J by 3 bases, 4 bases remained unmatched. This CDR3 reads CASTGTGGDTGELFF. As DNA, the CDR3 is TGTGCCAGCACCGGGACAGGGGGTGACACCGGGGAGCTGTTTTTT.

The J gene is TRBJ1-2, the V gene TRBV2, with D hard to call. Trimming shortened V by 2 bases and J by 3 bases, and 7 bases separated the two germline ends. The CDR3 runs 13 residues. CDR1 is SNHLY and CDR2 is FYNNEI in the germline V gene. CDR3 nucleotides: TGTGCCAGCAGTGAACGGGGATACTATGGCTACACCTTC. Translated: CASSERGYYGYTF. The whole variable domain, filled in from reference TRBV2 and TRBJ1-2, reads EPEVTQTPSHQVTQMGQEVILRCVPISNHLYFYWYRQILGQKVEFLVSFYNNEISEKSEIFDDQFSVERPDGSNFTLKIRSTKLEDSAMYFCASSERGYYGYTFGSGTRLTVV.

This clone has a single count. The V and J genes are TRBV6-5 and TRBJ1-4; D gene uncertain. CDR3 length: 15 residues. V gave up 2 bases and J gave up 7 bases, with 14 bases separating them. Germline V gene lookup returns CDR1 MNHEY and CDR2 SVGAGI. In nucleotides, the CDR3 is TGTGCCAGCAGTTACCAGCCCGACACGGTTGAAAAACTGTTTTTT. This codes for CASSYQPDTVEKLFF.

The V gene is TRBV23-1, the J gene TRBJ2-5; D gene uncertain. TRBV23-1 falls under the ORF class, with uncertain function. This CDR3 has 13 residues. V was pared by 3 bases and J by 2 bases, with 7 bases between. The CDR3 coding sequence is TGCGCCAGCAGTCACGAGAGGCAAGAGACCCAGTACTTC. It translates to CASSHERQETQYF.

The CDR3 loop reads CASSLVPGDTGELFF. CDR3 nucleotide sequence: TGTGCCAGCAGCTTAGTTCCAGGGGACACCGGGGAGCTGTTTTTT. The chain joins TRBV11-2 to TRBJ2-2; a possible D gene is TRBD1 (6 bases). Between the trimmed V and J ends, which lost 1 base and 3 bases, there was a span of 9 bases. The CDR3 length is 15 residues. In germline, CDR1 is SGHAT, CDR2 FQNNGV.

This clone was recorded only once. V is TRBV27 and J is TRBJ1-1, with D maybe TRBD1 (6 bases). From germline, CDR1 is MNHEY and CDR2 SMNVEV (reference sequence). The CDR3 is made up of 15 amino acids. Trimming took 5 bases from V and 3 from J, leaving 16 bases between them. In DNA, the CDR3 is TGTGCCAGCAGTCAACACCCGGACAGAGACACTGAAGCTTTCTTT. Its translation is CASSQHPDRDTEAFF.